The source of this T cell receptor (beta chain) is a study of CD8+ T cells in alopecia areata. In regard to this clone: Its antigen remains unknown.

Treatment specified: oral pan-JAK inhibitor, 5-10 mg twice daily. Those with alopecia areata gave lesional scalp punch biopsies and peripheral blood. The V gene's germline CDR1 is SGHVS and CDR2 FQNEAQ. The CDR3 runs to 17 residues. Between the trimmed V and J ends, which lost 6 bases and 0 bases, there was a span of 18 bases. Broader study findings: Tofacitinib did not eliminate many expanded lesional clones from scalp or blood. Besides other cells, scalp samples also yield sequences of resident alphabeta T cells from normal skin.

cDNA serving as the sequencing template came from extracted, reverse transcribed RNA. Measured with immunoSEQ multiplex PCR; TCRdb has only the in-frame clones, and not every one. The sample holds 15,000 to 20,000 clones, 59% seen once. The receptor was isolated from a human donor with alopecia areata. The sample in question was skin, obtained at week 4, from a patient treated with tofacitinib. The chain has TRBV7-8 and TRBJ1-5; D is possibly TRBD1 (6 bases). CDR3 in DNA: TGTGCCAGCAGGCCCAGGGGACTAAGGGATAGCAATCAGCCCCAGCATTTT. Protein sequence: CASRPRGLRDSNQPQHF.